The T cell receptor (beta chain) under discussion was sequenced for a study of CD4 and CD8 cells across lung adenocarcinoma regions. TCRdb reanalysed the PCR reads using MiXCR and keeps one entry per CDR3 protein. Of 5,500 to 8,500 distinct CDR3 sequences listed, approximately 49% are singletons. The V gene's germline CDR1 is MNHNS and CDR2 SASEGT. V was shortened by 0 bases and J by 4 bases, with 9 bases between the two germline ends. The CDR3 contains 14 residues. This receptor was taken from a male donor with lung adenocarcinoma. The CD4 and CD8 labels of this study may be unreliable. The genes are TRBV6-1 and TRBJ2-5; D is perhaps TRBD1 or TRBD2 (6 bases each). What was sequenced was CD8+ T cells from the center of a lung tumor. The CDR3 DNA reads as TGTGCCAGCAGTGAAGCGGGGGGCCGAGAGACCCAGTACTTC. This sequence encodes CASSEAGGRETQYF.